The T cell receptor beta chain under discussion was sequenced for a study of cytomegalovirus exposure and HLA in healthy donors. The PCR made use of 60 Vbeta and 13 Jbeta primers. The method was immunoSEQ multiplex PCR; TCRdb's version includes in-frame clones alone and lacks a portion of them. This sample yields about 140,000 clones, of which around 59% are seen a single time; approximately 1.8% belongs to the top ten. The germline CDR1 and CDR2 sequences are SGHNT and YYREEE (reference sequence). This CDR3 has 14 amino acids. V lost 4 bases and J 3 bases, leaving 13 bases between the germline ends.

Sequencing input: PBMCs. The V and J genes are TRBV5-4 and TRBJ1-2; a possible D gene is TRBD1 (5 bases). The receptor's source is a male donor in good health and CMV-seronegative. Here the CDR3 reads CASSRQTDYYGYTF. CDR3 DNA sequence: TGTGCCAGCAGCAGGCAGACAGATTACTATGGCTACACCTTC.